These 32 T cell receptor beta chains share one sample of origin, sequenced in a study of CD8+ T cells in alopecia areata. Noted treatment: oral pan-JAK inhibitor, 5-10 mg twice daily. After isolation, RNA underwent reverse transcription to generate cDNA as the sequencing template. The repertoire was sequenced with immunoSEQ multiplex PCR; TCRdb's copy has only in-frame clones and lacks some. The table has fewer than 250,000 clones, approximately 60% seen once. The sequencing used CD4+ T cells sorted from blood, collected at week 4, from a patient treated with tofacitinib. The receptors were gathered from a human donor with alopecia areata.

The chain has TRBV13 and TRBJ1-2; a possible D gene is TRBD1 (5 bases). The CDR3 sequence is 14 residues long. The V gene's germline CDR1 is PRHDT and CDR2 FYEKMQ (reference sequence). The V and J ends lost 4 bases and 8 bases respectively, with 17 bases between them. DNA of the CDR3: TGTGCCAGCAGCTCACTCCAGGGAGGGTACGGCTACACCTTC. Its protein is CASSSLQGGYGYTF.

The rearrangement uses TRBV5-1 and TRBJ2-5, with D perhaps TRBD2 (6 bases). V was shortened by 7 bases and J by 5 bases, with 24 bases between the two germline ends. This CDR3 contains 16 residues. Germline lookup yields CDR1 SGHRS and CDR2 YFSETQ. The CDR3 here is CASHLGTGSGGETQYF. The CDR3 DNA reads TGCGCCAGCCATCTCGGTACCGGAAGCGGAGGGGAGACCCAGTACTTC.

The chain couples TRBV5-1 to TRBJ2-1; D not resolved. V was pared by 0 bases and J by 3 bases, with 7 bases between. Germline V CDR1 and CDR2: SGHRS, YFSETQ. The CDR3 runs 14 residues. CDR3 amino acids: CASSLDRIYNEQFF. The CDR3 bases are TGCGCCAGCAGCTTGGACAGAATCTACAATGAGCAGTTCTTC.

The CDR3 here is CASSEYTGELFF. Here the CDR3 DNA reads TGTGCCAGCAGTGAATATACCGGGGAGCTGTTTTTT. The chain employs TRBV25-1 and TRBJ2-2; no clear D. This CDR3 comprises 12 residues. Germline CDR1 reads MGHDK; CDR2 reads SYGVNS. Trimming stripped 0 bases from V and 5 bases from J, with 1 base between.

This chain links TRBV28 with TRBJ2-3; D possibly corresponds to TRBD2 (5 bases). Germline CDR1 is MDHEN and CDR2 is SYDVKM. Trimming left V 5 bases short and J 1 base short, with 10 bases between. The CDR3 covers 14 residues. The DNA of the CDR3 is TGTGCCAGCAGTAGCGGAGCCCGCACAGATACGCAGTATTTT. Its translation: CASSSGARTDTQYF.

The V call is TRBV19, the J call TRBJ2-2; D gene uncertain. The V and J ends lost 4 bases and 0 bases respectively, with 6 bases between them. Germline values: CDR1 LNHDA, CDR2 SQIVND (reference sequence). The CDR3 covers 14 residues. CDR3 amino acids: CASSTSTNTGELFF. CDR3 bases: TGTGCCAGTAGTACATCAACGAACACCGGGGAGCTGTTTTTT.

This clone appeared a few times. The J gene is TRBJ2-5, the V gene TRBV7-8; D might be TRBD2 (6 bases). V lost 3 bases to trimming and J lost 7 bases, with 27 bases between them. This CDR3 is 18 amino acids long. CDR1 and CDR2 from the germline V gene are SGHVS and FQNEAQ. CDR3 in amino acids: CASSFSGGPGLWGVTQYF. The CDR3 DNA is TGTGCCAGCAGCTTCAGTGGAGGGCCGGGGTTGTGGGGAGTGACCCAGTACTTC.

V and J are TRBV27 and TRBJ1-5; 7 bases match TRBD1. J lost 0 bases, V lost 3 bases, and 11 bases had no gene match. Germline-derived CDR1 and CDR2 are MNHEY and SMNVEV (reference sequence). The CDR3 sequence is 18 residues long. DNA for the CDR3: TGTGCCAGCAGTTTCCGATGGACAGGTGATTTTAGCAATCAGCCCCAGCATTTT. Translated: CASSFRWTGDFSNQPQHF.

The V gene is TRBV29-1, the J gene TRBJ2-3; a weak D match, TRBD1 (5 bases). The CDR3 spans 17 residues. With 4 bases removed from V and 1 base from J, the gap between germline ends came to 21 bases. Germline V CDR1 and CDR2: SQVTM, ANQGSEA. CDR3: CSVVGFKGNLGTDTQYF. CDR3 sequence (DNA): TGCAGCGTTGTGGGGTTCAAGGGGAATCTAGGCACAGATACGCAGTATTTT.

The genes are TRBV6-5 and TRBJ1-5; D might be TRBD1 (6 bases). The CDR3 loop spans 12 amino acids. Germline V gene sequence: CDR1 MNHEY, CDR2 SVGAGI. The CDR3 loop reads CAAGRGGQPQHF. The CDR3 DNA reads as TGTGCTGCGGGCAGGGGTGGACAGCCCCAGCATTTT.

There are a few counts of this clone. Other DNA sequences of this sample code for an identical CDR3. The V call is TRBV29-1, the J call TRBJ2-5; unclear D gene. The CDR3 totals 11 residues. Germline CDR1 and CDR2: SQVTM and ANQGSEA. The V gene lost 6 bases and the J gene lost 1 base, with 6 bases spanning the gap. This CDR3 is CSVRPQETQYF. CDR3 DNA sequence: TGCAGCGTCCGGCCCCAAGAGACCCAGTACTTC.

This chain connects TRBV18 to TRBJ2-1; possible D gene TRBD1, 5 bases. The CDR3 contains 16 residues. Deletions cut 0 bases from V and 0 bases from J, with 9 bases between. The germline V gene encodes CDR1 KGHSH and CDR2 LQKENI. The CDR3 region is CASSPPSGISYNEQFF. Here the CDR3 DNA reads TGTGCCAGCTCACCACCTTCAGGGATCTCCTACAATGAGCAGTTCTTC.

This clone appeared once. The V gene is TRBV30, the J gene TRBJ2-6, with D possibly TRBD2 on 6 matching bases. V was clipped by 3 bases and J by 0 bases, with 9 bases between them. Germline-derived CDR1 and CDR2 are GTSNPN and SVGIG (reference sequence). The CDR3 has 15 residues. In nucleotides, the CDR3 is TGTGCCTGGAGGGCGGGGATCTCTGGGGCCAACGTCCTGACTTTC. As protein: CAWRAGISGANVLTF.

V usage is TRBV2 and J usage is TRBJ1-2, with TRBD1 matching over 7 bases. Germline V gene data show CDR1 as SNHLY and CDR2 as FYNNEI. J lost 0 bases, V lost 7 bases, and 5 bases had no gene match. The CDR3 is 14 residues long. The CDR3 DNA follows: TGTGCCAGCACCCGGGACAGCCCTAACTATGGCTACACCTTC. This gives the protein CASTRDSPNYGYTF.

This chain joins TRBV29-1 and TRBJ2-7, with D perhaps TRBD1 or TRBD2 (5 bases each). The V end was cut by 7 bases, the J end by 7 bases, with 20 bases between. The V gene's germline CDR1 is SQVTM and CDR2 ANQGSEA. The CDR3 loop spans 13 amino acids. CDR3: CSARRQGFGEQYF. CDR3 nucleotide sequence: TGCAGCGCCCGGAGGCAGGGCTTTGGGGAGCAGTACTTC.

J is TRBJ2-1 and V is TRBV29-1; 13 nucleotides match TRBD2. Germline values: CDR1 SQVTM, CDR2 ANQGSEA. The V segment lost 7 bases and the J segment 5 bases; nucleotides outside the gene matches: 5. The CDR3 spans 14 residues. CDR3 loop: CSGWGLAGNNEQFF. CDR3 nucleotides: TGCAGCGGGTGGGGACTAGCGGGAAACAATGAGCAGTTCTTC.

V is TRBV7-2 and J is TRBJ2-3; no clear D gene. Germline V CDR1 and CDR2: SGHTA, FQGNSA. The CDR3 totals 13 residues. With 8 bases removed from V and 4 bases from J, the gap between germline ends came to 13 bases. The CDR3 nucleotides read TGTGCCAGCTCACAAAGGGTGGCAGATACGCAGTATTTT. As protein: CASSQRVADTQYF.

The V gene is TRBV28, the J gene TRBJ2-7, with TRBD2 identical over 7 bases. Trimming took 6 bases from V and 1 from J; bases not matched to a gene: 0. The CDR3 has 12 residues. Per the germline V gene, CDR1 is MDHEN and CDR2 is SYDVKM. The DNA of the CDR3 is TGTGCCAGCAGGGGAGGGTCCTACGAGCAGTACTTC. Translating it yields CASRGGSYEQYF. The full variable domain, its missing parts supplied by reference TRBV28 and TRBJ2-7, is DVKVTQSSRYLVKRTGEKVFLECVQDMDHENMFWYRQDPGLGLRLIYFSYDVKMKEKGDIPEGYSVSREKKERFSLILESASTNQTSMYLCASRGGSYEQYFGPGTRLTVT.

The V and J genes are TRBV2 and TRBJ1-3; possible D gene TRBD1, 5 bases. This CDR3 contains 14 residues. Trimming stripped 6 bases from V and 1 base from J, with 10 bases between. Germline CDR1 is SNHLY and CDR2 is FYNNEI. The CDR3 sequence: CASSADRSGNTIYF. The DNA of the CDR3 is TGTGCCAGCAGCGCCGACAGATCTGGAAACACCATATATTTT. The whole variable domain, filled in from reference TRBV2 and TRBJ1-3, reads EPEVTQTPSHQVTQMGQEVILRCVPISNHLYFYWYRQILGQKVEFLVSFYNNEISEKSEIFDDQFSVERPDGSNFTLKIRSTKLEDSAMYFCASSADRSGNTIYFGEGSWLTVV.

This chain uses TRBV30 with TRBJ2-3; weak D call: TRBD2 (5 bases). Per germline, CDR1 GTSNPN and CDR2 SVGIG (reference sequence). V was clipped by 5 bases and J by 3 bases, with 18 bases between them. This CDR3 region has 15 residues. Here the CDR3 reads CAWGSRTLKTDTQYF. CDR3 nucleotides: TGTGCCTGGGGATCCCGGACTCTCAAGACAGATACGCAGTATTTT.

This chain uses TRBV6-5 with TRBJ1-4; 9 bases align to TRBD1. Germline V lookup: CDR1 MNHEY, CDR2 SVGAGI. The CDR3 is 14 amino acids. Trimming took 6 bases from V and 7 from J; bases not matched to a gene: 6. The CDR3 protein is CASRRQGGSEKLFF. Written as DNA, the CDR3 is TGTGCCAGCAGACGACAGGGGGGATCTGAAAAACTGTTTTTT.

In the case of this clone: This CDR3 is also generated by other DNA sequences in the sample. The chain is built from TRBV5-1 and TRBJ2-7; D gene uncertain. CDR3 length: 13 residues. The germline gives CDR1 SGHRS, CDR2 YFSETQ. V dropped 0 bases and J dropped 0 bases, with 4 bases sitting between them. As DNA, the CDR3 is TGCGCCAGCAGCTTGGTTGGCTCCTACGAGCAGTACTTC. Its translation is CASSLVGSYEQYF.

This clone occurred a few times. The chain uses TRBV28 and TRBJ2-7, with D possibly being TRBD2 (5 bases). The CDR3 loop spans 15 amino acids. Trimming cost V 1 base and J 6 bases, with 16 bases left between them. Per germline, CDR1 MDHEN and CDR2 SYDVKM. The CDR3 loop reads CASSLSKEARFEQYF. As DNA, the CDR3 is TGTGCCAGCAGTTTATCCAAGGAGGCTAGGTTCGAGCAGTACTTC.

This clone was seen only once. This rearrangement joins TRBV6-1 to TRBJ2-2; D might be TRBD2 (5 bases). Trimming pared 4 bases from V and 5 bases from J, leaving 11 bases between. This CDR3 has 14 residues. Per germline, CDR1 MNHNS and CDR2 SASEGT. The CDR3 sequence: CASSVLAGTGELFF. The CDR3 nucleotides are TGTGCCAGCAGTGTCCTAGCAGGAACCGGGGAGCTGTTTTTT.

The rearrangement uses TRBV5-1 and TRBJ2-7, with D perhaps TRBD1 (6 bases). The CDR3 has 14 amino acids. Germline CDR1 and CDR2: SGHRS and YFSETQ. Trimming pared 6 bases from V and 4 bases from J, leaving 17 bases between. The CDR3: CASIEGPGTYEQYF. For the CDR3, the DNA is TGCGCCAGCATCGAGGGCCCGGGGACATACGAGCAGTACTTC.

The rearrangement links TRBV27 to TRBJ2-7, with TRBD2 matching over 7 bases. This CDR3 has 14 amino acids. Trimming cost V 3 bases and J 3 bases; bases outside gene matches: 5. Germline lookup yields CDR1 MNHEY and CDR2 SMNVEV (reference sequence). The CDR3 sequence: CASSFGSGNYEQYF. CDR3 in DNA: TGTGCCAGCAGTTTCGGCAGCGGGAACTACGAGCAGTACTTC.

V gene TRBV5-6 combines with J gene TRBJ1-1; perhaps TRBD1 as D (5 bases). CDR1 SGHDT and CDR2 YYEEEE come from the germline V gene. Between the trimmed V and J ends, which lost 4 bases and 4 bases, there was a span of 14 bases. The CDR3 has 14 amino acids. The chain's CDR3 is CASSLPGGGTEAFF. CDR3 DNA sequence: TGTGCCAGCAGCCTTCCGGGGGGTGGCACTGAAGCTTTCTTT.

V gene TRBV7-9 combines with J gene TRBJ1-5; maybe TRBD1 (5 bases). Germline V gives CDR1 SEHNR, CDR2 FQNEAQ (reference sequence). This CDR3 comprises 13 residues. The ends were cut back, 4 bases at V and 9 bases at J, with 13 bases in the middle. The CDR3, as DNA: TGTGCCAGCAGCTGGGACCGCCAATCGCCCCAGCATTTT. Encoded protein: CASSWDRQSPQHF. Based on the CDR3 plus reference TRBV7-9 and TRBJ1-5, the full variable domain is DTGVSQNPRHKITKRGQNVTFRCDPISEHNRLYWYRQTLGQGPEFLTYFQNEAQLEKSRLLSDRFSAERPKGSFSTLEIQRTEQGDSAMYLCASSWDRQSPQHFGDGTRLSIL.

The rearrangement joins TRBV2 to TRBJ2-2; D is unclear. CDR1 and CDR2 (germline): SNHLY, FYNNEI. V lost 7 bases and J lost 1, with 4 bases in between. The CDR3 runs to 12 residues. The CDR3 DNA reads TGTGCCAGCACAGAGAACACCGGGGAGCTGTTTTTT. Protein sequence: CASTENTGELFF.

V and J are TRBV11-2 and TRBJ1-3; D not resolved. This CDR3 has 15 amino acids. V lost 5 bases to trimming and J lost 2 bases, with 13 bases between them. CDR1 SGHAT and CDR2 FQNNGV come from the germline V gene. The CDR3 is CASSLNGVPGNTIYF. The CDR3 DNA reads TGTGCCAGCAGCCTCAACGGGGTCCCTGGAAACACCATATATTTT. Complete variable domain (other parts from reference TRBV11-2 and TRBJ1-3): EAGVAQSPRYKIIEKRQSVAFWCNPISGHATLYWYQQILGQGPKLLIQFQNNGVVDDSQLPKDRFSAERLKGVDSTLKIQPAKLEDSAVYLCASSLNGVPGNTIYFGEGSWLTVV.

The rearrangement links TRBV6-5 to TRBJ1-2; D gene ambiguous. Trimming pared 6 bases from V and 4 bases from J, leaving 9 bases between. The CDR3 runs 12 residues. Germline loops: CDR1 MNHEY, CDR2 SVGAGI. The CDR3: CASRDYGYGYTF. DNA for the CDR3: TGTGCCAGCAGGGATTACGGCTATGGCTACACCTTC.

The chain couples TRBV30 to TRBJ1-1, with no clear D. The CDR3 length is 10 residues. Trimming took 7 bases from V and 11 from J, leaving 14 bases between them. Germline V gene data show CDR1 as GTSNPN and CDR2 as SVGIG (reference sequence). For the CDR3, the DNA is TGTGCCTTGCGAGAGGGTAGGGCTTTCTTT. Translated, it gives CALREGRAFF.